The clone carrying this TCR beta chain was observed many times. Its antigen is not known. Per the germline V gene, CDR1 is MDHEN and CDR2 is SYDVKM. CDR3 size: 14 residues. With 5 bases removed from V and 5 bases from J, the gap between germline ends came to 15 bases. TCRdb ran MiXCR on the 5' RACE reads and lists one entry per CDR3 protein. The sample has roughly 28,000 distinct CDR3 sequences; around 4.5% are singletons. This sample was taken from a study of early T cells in non-severe SARS-CoV-2 infection. Findings and caveats of the study: The study's VDJdb matching favored anti-spike CD8 responses and missed private and CD4 specificities.

The chain uses TRBV28 and TRBJ2-5, with D perhaps matching TRBD2 (6 bases). Material: whole blood. The TCR sequence derives from an adult who was a healthcare worker with PCR-confirmed SARS-CoV-2 infection or an uninfected control (not recorded which). The CDR3 loop reads CASSRPEGRETQYF. The CDR3 DNA is TGTGCCAGCAGTCGCCCGGAGGGGAGGGAGACCCAGTACTTC.